The rows below give T cell receptor beta chains drawn from one sample of a study of tumor and adjacent non-tumor tissue in lung cancer. TCRdb re-called the multiplex PCR reads with MiXCR, one entry per CDR3 protein. This repertoire shows 91,000 or so distinct CDR3 sequences, less than 80% found once; its top ten account for around 20%. Sequencing was done on a sample of lung tumor tissue. The origin of the receptors is a man in his 60s with non-small cell lung cancer. Both conserved end residues are part of each CDR3. The order of the fields is D gene, V gene, J gene, clone size, CDR3 protein, CDR3 DNA. The D gene is left open where the match is weak. Expanded clones are given a class, and other clones once, few, many or no size at all.

D: TRBD2
V: TRBV6-6
J: TRBJ2-7
size: many
CDR3: CASSSIQRGGVYEQYF
DNA: TGTGCCAGCAGCTCTATACAGCGGGGGGGCGTATACGAGCAGTACTTC

D: TRBD2
V: TRBV11-2
J: TRBJ2-7
size: .
CDR3: CANSLGFLAGQKWGVEQYF
DNA: TGTGCCAACAGCTTAGGTTTTCTAGCGGGACAAAAATGGGGCGTTGAGCAGTACTTC

D: .
V: TRBV7-9
J: TRBJ2-5
size: .
CDR3: CASSLFGISYQETQYF
DNA: TGTGCCAGCAGCTTATTTGGCATTTCGTACCAAGAGACCCAGTACTTC

D: .
V: TRBV10-2
J: TRBJ1-5
size: .
CDR3: CASTEGPLSPRHF
DNA: TGCGCCAGCACGGAGGGTCCACTATCGCCCCGGCATTTT

D: TRBD2
V: TRBV11-2
J: TRBJ2-2
size: many
CDR3: CASREPGLSTGELFF
DNA: TGTGCCAGCAGGGAACCGGGACTAAGCACCGGGGAGCTGTTTTTT

D: TRBD2
V: TRBV11-3
J: TRBJ2-1
size: .
CDR3: CASSHGTSGSHEQLF
DNA: TGTGCCAGCAGCCATGGGACTAGCGGGAGCCATGAGCAGCTCTTT

D: .
V: TRBV29-1
J: TRBJ1-3
size: .
CDR3: CSARAEQHSGSTIYF
DNA: TGCAGCGCTCGAGCGGAACAGCACTCTGGAAGCACCATATATTTT

D: TRBD2
V: TRBV11-2
J: TRBJ2-2
size: once
CDR3: CACSSGLTGATNTGELFF
DNA: TGTGCCTGCAGTTCGGGACTAACGGGAGCGACGAACACCGGGGAGCTGTTTTTT

D: TRBD2
V: TRBV20-1
J: TRBJ2-3
size: many
CDR3: CSYLAGVGRATDTQYF
DNA: TGCAGCTACCTAGCGGGAGTCGGTCGGGCCACAGATACGCAGTATTTT

D: .
V: TRBV29-1
J: TRBJ1-1
size: once
CDR3: CSVAQGASFTEAFF
DNA: .

D: .
V: TRBV13
J: TRBJ2-5
size: .
CDR3: CASSPRASWSLETQYF
DNA: TGTGCCAGCAGCCCCCGGGCTAGCTGGAGTTTAGAGACCCAGTACTTC

D: .
V: TRBV5-4
J: TRBJ2-1
size: .
CDR3: CVSSLALANNEQFF
DNA: TGTGTCAGCAGCTTGGCGCTAGCAAACAATGAGCAGTTCTTC

D: .
V: TRBV5-6
J: TRBJ2-1
size: .
CDR3: CASTERGRNEQLF
DNA: TGTGCCAGCACCGAGAGGGGTCGTAATGAGCAGCTCTTC

D: .
V: TRBV4-1
J: TRBJ2-7
size: many
CDR3: CASSQVEGPPYEQYF
DNA: TGCGCCAGCAGCCAAGTAGAGGGGCCCCCCTACGAGCAGTACTTC

D: .
V: TRBV6-1
J: TRBJ2-3
size: .
CDR3: CVSKARSADTQYF
DNA: TGTGTCAGTAAGGCCCGGTCGGCAGATACGCAGTATTTT

D: TRBD1
V: TRBV5-6
J: TRBJ1-4
size: many
CDR3: CASNKQGWDEKLFF
DNA: TGTGCCAGCAACAAACAGGGGTGGGATGAAAAACTGTTTTTT

D: TRBD2
V: TRBV6-5
J: TRBJ2-5
size: many
CDR3: CASSYTAGGMEETQYF
DNA: TGTGCCAGCAGTTACACAGCGGGGGGGATGGAAGAGACCCAGTACTTC

D: .
V: TRBV6-5
J: TRBJ1-1
size: .
CDR3: CASSAFGGRVTEAFF
DNA: TGTGCCAGCAGTGCGTTCGGAGGGAGGGTCACTGAAGCTTTCTTT